The T cell receptor (beta chain) under discussion was sequenced for a study of cytotoxic CD8 clonotypes in ibrutinib-treated CLL. Study information: Mean productive templates were around 240,000; mean productive rearrangements were around 93,000.

CDR3 size: 15 residues. In germline, CDR1 is SGHAT, CDR2 FQNNGV. The ends were cut back, 4 bases at V and 3 bases at J, with 15 bases in the middle. This table comes from immunoSEQ multiplex PCR, and its TCRdb copy is limited to in-frame clones, with some not included. The sample gives approximately 16,000 clones, 55% to 65% of which show up once; roughly 13% is in the top ten. This specimen was PBMCs, taken before ibrutinib treatment. V gene TRBV11-2 combines with J gene TRBJ1-1; possible D gene TRBD1, 6 bases. The receptor comes from a human donor with chronic lymphocytic leukemia. In nucleotides, the CDR3 is TGTGCCAGCAGCTATAATCAGGGGAGGGACACTGAAGCTTTCTTT. It encodes CASSYNQGRDTEAFF.